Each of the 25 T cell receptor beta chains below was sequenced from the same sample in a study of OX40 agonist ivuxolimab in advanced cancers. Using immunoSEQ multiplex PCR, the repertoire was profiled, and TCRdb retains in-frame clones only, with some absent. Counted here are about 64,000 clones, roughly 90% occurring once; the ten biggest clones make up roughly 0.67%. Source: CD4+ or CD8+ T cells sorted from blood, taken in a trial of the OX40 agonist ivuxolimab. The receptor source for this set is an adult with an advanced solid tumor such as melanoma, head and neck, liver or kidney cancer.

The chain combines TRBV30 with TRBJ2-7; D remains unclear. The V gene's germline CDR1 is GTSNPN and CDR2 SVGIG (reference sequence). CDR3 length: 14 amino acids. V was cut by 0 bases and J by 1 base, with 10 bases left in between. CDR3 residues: CAWSVSGNSYEQYF. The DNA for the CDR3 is TGTGCCTGGAGTGTAAGTGGGAATTCCTACGAGCAGTACTTC.

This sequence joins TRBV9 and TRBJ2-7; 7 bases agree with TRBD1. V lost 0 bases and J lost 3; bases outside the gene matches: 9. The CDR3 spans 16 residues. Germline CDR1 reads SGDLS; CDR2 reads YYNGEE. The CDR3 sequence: CASSVEATGASYEQYF. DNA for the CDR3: TGTGCCAGCAGCGTAGAAGCCACAGGGGCAAGCTACGAGCAGTACTTC.

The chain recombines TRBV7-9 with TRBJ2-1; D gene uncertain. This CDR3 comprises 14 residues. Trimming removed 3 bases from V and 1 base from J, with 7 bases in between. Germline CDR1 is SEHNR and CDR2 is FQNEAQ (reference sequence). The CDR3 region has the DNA TGTGCCAGCAGCTTCCGTGGGTCCTACAATGAGCAGTTCTTC. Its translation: CASSFRGSYNEQFF.

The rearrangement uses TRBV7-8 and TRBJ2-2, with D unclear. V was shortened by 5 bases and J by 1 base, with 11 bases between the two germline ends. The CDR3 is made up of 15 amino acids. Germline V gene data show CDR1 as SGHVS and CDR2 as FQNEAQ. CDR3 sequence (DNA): TGTGCCAGCAGCCGCGGACGGTTGAACACCGGGGAGCTGTTTTTT. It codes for CASSRGRLNTGELFF.

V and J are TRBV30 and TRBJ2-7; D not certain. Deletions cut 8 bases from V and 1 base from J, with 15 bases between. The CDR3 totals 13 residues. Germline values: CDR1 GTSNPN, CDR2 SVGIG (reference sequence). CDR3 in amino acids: CAQSGPISYEQYF. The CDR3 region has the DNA TGTGCCCAAAGTGGGCCGATTTCCTACGAGCAGTACTTC.

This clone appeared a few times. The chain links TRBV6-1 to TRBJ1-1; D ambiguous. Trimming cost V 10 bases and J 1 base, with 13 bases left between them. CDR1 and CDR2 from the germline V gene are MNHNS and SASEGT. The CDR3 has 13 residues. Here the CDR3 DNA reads TGTGCCACCACGGCCCTGAGGAACACTGAAGCTTTCTTT. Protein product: CATTALRNTEAFF.

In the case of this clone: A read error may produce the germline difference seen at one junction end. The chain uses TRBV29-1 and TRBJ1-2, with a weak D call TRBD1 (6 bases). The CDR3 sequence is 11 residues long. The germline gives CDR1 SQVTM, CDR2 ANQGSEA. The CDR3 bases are TGCAGCGTTGAAGATGAGGGGGAAGTCCTCTTC. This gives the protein CSVEDEGEVLF.

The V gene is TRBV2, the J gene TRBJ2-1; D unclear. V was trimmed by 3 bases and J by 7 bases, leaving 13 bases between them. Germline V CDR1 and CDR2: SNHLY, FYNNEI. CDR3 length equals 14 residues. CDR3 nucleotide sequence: TGTGCCAGCAGTGACCCCCCCCCTCGGAATGAGCAGTTCTTC. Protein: CASSDPPPRNEQFF. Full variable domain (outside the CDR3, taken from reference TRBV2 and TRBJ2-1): EPEVTQTPSHQVTQMGQEVILRCVPISNHLYFYWYRQILGQKVEFLVSFYNNEISEKSEIFDDQFSVERPDGSNFTLKIRSTKLEDSAMYFCASSDPPPRNEQFFGPGTRLTVL.

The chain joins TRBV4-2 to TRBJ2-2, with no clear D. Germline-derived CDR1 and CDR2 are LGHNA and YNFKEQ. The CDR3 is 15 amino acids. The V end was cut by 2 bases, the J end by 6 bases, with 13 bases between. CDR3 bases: TGTGCCAGCAGCCAATTCGCGAGCGAGGCCGGGGAGCTGTTTTTT. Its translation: CASSQFASEAGELFF.

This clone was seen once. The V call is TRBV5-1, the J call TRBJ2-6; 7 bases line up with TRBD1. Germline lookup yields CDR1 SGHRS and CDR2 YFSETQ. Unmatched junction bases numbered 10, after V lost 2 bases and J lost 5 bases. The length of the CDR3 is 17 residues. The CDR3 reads CASSFGTATLWANVLTF. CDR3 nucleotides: TGCGCCAGCAGCTTCGGGACAGCAACTCTTTGGGCCAACGTCCTGACTTTC.

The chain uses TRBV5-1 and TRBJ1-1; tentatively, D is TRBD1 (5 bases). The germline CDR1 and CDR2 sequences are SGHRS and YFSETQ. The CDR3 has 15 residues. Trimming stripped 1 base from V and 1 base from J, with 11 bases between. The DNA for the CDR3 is TGCGCCAGCAGCTTGATTCAGGGCAGGAACACTGAAGCTTTCTTT. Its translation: CASSLIQGRNTEAFF.

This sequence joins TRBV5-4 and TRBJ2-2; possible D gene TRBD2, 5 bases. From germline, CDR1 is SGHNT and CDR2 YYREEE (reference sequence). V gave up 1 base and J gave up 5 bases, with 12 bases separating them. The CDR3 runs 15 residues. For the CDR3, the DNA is TGTGCCAGCAGCTTGCCCCGGGGTGGGACCGGGGAGCTGTTTTTT. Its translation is CASSLPRGGTGELFF.

CDR3 amino acids: CASNPGVNEKLFF. The CDR3 DNA reads as TGTGCCAGCAACCCCGGGGTTAATGAAAAACTGTTTTTT. V gene TRBV2 combines with J gene TRBJ1-4; D is unresolved. Germline loops: CDR1 SNHLY, CDR2 FYNNEI. The V gene lost 7 bases and the J gene lost 4 bases, with 10 bases spanning the gap. The CDR3 contains 13 residues. Together with reference TRBV2 and TRBJ1-4, the CDR3 gives the full variable domain: EPEVTQTPSHQVTQMGQEVILRCVPISNHLYFYWYRQILGQKVEFLVSFYNNEISEKSEIFDDQFSVERPDGSNFTLKIRSTKLEDSAMYFCASNPGVNEKLFFGSGTQLSVL.

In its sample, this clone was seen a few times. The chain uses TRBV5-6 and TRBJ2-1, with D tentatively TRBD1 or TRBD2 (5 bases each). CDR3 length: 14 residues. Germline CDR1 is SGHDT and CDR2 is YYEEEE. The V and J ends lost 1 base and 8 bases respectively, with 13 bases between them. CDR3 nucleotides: TGTGCCAGCAGCTTGATCTGGGGACCGGATGAGCAGTTCTTC. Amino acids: CASSLIWGPDEQFF.

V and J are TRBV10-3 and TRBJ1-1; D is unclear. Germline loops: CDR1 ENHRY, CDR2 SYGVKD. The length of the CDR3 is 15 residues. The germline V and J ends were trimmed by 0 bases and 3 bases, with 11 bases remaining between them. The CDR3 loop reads CAISESMSRDTEAFF. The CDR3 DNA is TGTGCCATCAGTGAGTCAATGTCTCGGGACACTGAAGCTTTCTTT.

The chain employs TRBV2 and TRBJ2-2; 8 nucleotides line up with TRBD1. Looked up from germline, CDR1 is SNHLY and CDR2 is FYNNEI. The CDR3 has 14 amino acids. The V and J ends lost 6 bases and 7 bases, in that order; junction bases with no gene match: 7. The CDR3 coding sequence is TGTGCCAGCAGGGTCGGACAGGGTTACGGGGAGCTGTTTTTT. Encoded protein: CASRVGQGYGELFF.

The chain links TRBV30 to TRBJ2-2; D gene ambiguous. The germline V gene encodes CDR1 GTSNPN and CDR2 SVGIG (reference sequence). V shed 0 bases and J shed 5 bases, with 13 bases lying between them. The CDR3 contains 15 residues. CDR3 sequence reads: CAWSVALTRTGELFF. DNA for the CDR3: TGTGCCTGGAGTGTGGCCTTAACGAGAACCGGGGAGCTGTTTTTT.

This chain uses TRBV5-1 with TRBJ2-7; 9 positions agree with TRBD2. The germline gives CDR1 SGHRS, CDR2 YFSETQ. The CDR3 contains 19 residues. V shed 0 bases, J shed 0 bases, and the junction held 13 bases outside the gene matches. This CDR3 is CASSLATSGDQTSSYEQYF. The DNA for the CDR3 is TGCGCCAGCAGCTTGGCGACTAGCGGCGATCAGACCAGCTCCTACGAGCAGTACTTC.

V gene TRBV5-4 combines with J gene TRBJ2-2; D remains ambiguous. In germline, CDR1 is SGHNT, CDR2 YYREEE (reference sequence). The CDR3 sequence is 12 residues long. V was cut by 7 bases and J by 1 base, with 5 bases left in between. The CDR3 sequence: CASSGNTGELFF. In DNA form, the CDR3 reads TGTGCCAGCTCCGGGAACACCGGGGAGCTGTTTTTT.

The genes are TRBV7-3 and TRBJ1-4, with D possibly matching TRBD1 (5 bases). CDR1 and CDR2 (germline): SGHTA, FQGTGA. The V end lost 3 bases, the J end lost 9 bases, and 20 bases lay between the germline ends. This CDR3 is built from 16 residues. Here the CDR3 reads CASSLSIPRDGQKLFF. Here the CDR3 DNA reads TGTGCCAGCAGCTTGTCTATCCCCAGGGACGGGCAAAAACTGTTTTTT.

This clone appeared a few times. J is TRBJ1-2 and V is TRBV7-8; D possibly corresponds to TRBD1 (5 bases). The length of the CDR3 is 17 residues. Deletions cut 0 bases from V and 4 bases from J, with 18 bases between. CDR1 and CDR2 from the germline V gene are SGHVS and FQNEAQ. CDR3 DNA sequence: TGTGCCAGCAGCTTAGCGGCGGGCCCAGGGTCATCCTATGGCTACACCTTC. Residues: CASSLAAGPGSSYGYTF.

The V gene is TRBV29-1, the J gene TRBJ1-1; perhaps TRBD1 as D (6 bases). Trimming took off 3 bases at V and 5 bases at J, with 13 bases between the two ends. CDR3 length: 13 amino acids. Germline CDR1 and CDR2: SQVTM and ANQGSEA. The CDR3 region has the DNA TGCAGCGTTGATCAGGGGCCCTGGACTGAAGCTTTCTTT. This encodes CSVDQGPWTEAFF.

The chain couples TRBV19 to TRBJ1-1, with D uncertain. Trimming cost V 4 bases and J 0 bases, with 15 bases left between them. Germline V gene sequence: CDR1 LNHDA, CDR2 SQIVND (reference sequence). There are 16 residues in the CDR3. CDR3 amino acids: CASSKRTETLNTEAFF. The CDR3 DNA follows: TGTGCCAGTAGTAAACGGACGGAGACCTTGAACACTGAAGCTTTCTTT.

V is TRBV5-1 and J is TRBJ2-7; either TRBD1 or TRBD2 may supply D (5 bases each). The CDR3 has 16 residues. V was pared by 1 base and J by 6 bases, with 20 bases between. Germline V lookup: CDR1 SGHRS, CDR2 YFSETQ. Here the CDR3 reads CASSLNGGSRVGEQYF. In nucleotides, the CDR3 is TGCGCCAGCAGCTTGAATGGGGGTTCACGGGTAGGCGAGCAGTACTTC.

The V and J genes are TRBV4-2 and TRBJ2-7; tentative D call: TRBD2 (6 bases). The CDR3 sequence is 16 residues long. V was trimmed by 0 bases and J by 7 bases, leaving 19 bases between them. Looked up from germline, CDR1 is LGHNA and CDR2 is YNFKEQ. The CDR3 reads CASSQDGGRDGPEQYF. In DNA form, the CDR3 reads TGTGCCAGCAGCCAAGATGGCGGGCGGGACGGTCCGGAGCAGTACTTC.